The 23 T cell receptor beta chains presented below share a single source sample, sequenced in a study of PD-1 blockade in classical Hodgkin lymphoma. Sample time point: newly diagnosed, previously untreated cHL patient sample. Isolation of CD8+ T cells from thawed PBMCs used magnetic negative selection. Method: immunoSEQ multiplex PCR; TCRdb's copy keeps in-frame clones and lacks some. The profile shows more than 12,000 clones, about 90% of them singletons. Sequencing was done on a sample of CD8+ T cells from blood. The receptors were sampled from a human donor with classical Hodgkin lymphoma.

This clone was observed once. The V call is TRBV2, the J call TRBJ2-2; D is possibly TRBD1 (6 bases). Germline V gene lookup returns CDR1 SNHLY and CDR2 FYNNEI. V gave up 3 bases and J gave up 4 bases, with 12 bases separating them. The CDR3 runs to 15 residues. CDR3 residues: CASSDGTTTTGELFF. The CDR3 nucleotides read TGTGCCAGCAGTGATGGGACAACCACCACCGGGGAGCTGTTTTTT.

The J gene is TRBJ2-3, the V gene TRBV9; 7 nucleotides line up with TRBD2. The CDR3 has 15 residues. Germline V gene lookup returns CDR1 SGDLS and CDR2 YYNGEE. The ends lost 1 base at V and 4 bases at J; junction bases unmatched: 6. Here the CDR3 reads CASSVWGEGADTQYF. The CDR3 DNA reads TGTGCCAGCAGCGTATGGGGGGAGGGCGCAGATACGCAGTATTTT.

The rearrangement links TRBV11-2 to TRBJ2-5; perhaps TRBD2 as D (6 bases). Germline V gene sequence: CDR1 SGHAT, CDR2 FQNNGV. The V and J ends lost 8 bases and 1 base respectively, with 11 bases between them. The length of the CDR3 is 13 residues. CDR3 bases: TGTGCCAGCGGCCCGGGAGCCCAAGAGACCCAGTACTTC. This codes for CASGPGAQETQYF.

There are a few counts of this clone. The rearrangement joins TRBV9 to TRBJ1-5; D ambiguous. CDR1 is SGDLS and CDR2 is YYNGEE in the germline V gene. This CDR3 is 14 amino acids long. Trimming stripped 4 bases from V and 4 bases from J, with 12 bases between. The CDR3 DNA sequence: TGTGCCAGCAGCCGAGGGAGTGTTAATCAGCCCCAGCATTTT. Its translation: CASSRGSVNQPQHF.

The V call is TRBV5-1, the J call TRBJ2-7; the D is unclear. V dropped 0 bases and J dropped 2 bases, with 6 bases sitting between them. The CDR3 covers 13 residues. Germline V gene data show CDR1 as SGHRS and CDR2 as YFSETQ. For the CDR3, the DNA is TGCGCCAGCAGCTTGGTAGCTGCCTACGAGCAGTACTTC. This sequence encodes CASSLVAAYEQYF.

This sequence joins TRBV9 and TRBJ2-2; D not certain. The CDR3 is 16 residues long. Germline V gene lookup returns CDR1 SGDLS and CDR2 YYNGEE. V was clipped by 4 bases and J by 7 bases, with 20 bases between them. For the CDR3, the DNA is TGTGCCAGCAGCCCCACGGTCTTACCGGACGGCGGGGAGCTGTTTTTT. This codes for CASSPTVLPDGGELFF.

V gene TRBV19 combines with J gene TRBJ1-5; no firm D call. CDR1 and CDR2 (germline): LNHDA, SQIVND (reference sequence). The CDR3 is 14 residues long. V was trimmed by 4 bases and J by 0 bases, leaving 7 bases between them. The chain's CDR3 is CASSNGGSNQPQHF. CDR3 nucleotides: TGTGCCAGTAGTAACGGAGGTAGCAATCAGCCCCAGCATTTT.

CDR3 sequence (DNA): TGTGCCAGCCGCATGGTGGCGAATCAGCCCCAGCATTTT. It translates to CASRMVANQPQHF. The chain has TRBV27 and TRBJ1-5; D is uncertain. The CDR3 spans 13 residues. V lost 8 bases and J 4 bases, leaving 12 bases between the germline ends. Germline V gene lookup returns CDR1 MNHEY and CDR2 SMNVEV (reference sequence).

The gene calls are TRBV7-9 and TRBJ2-5; a possible D gene is TRBD1 (5 bases). The V and J ends lost 3 bases and 3 bases respectively, with 17 bases between them. This CDR3 spans 16 amino acids. CDR1 is SEHNR and CDR2 is FQNEAQ in the germline V gene (reference sequence). DNA of the CDR3: TGTGCCAGCAGCTTCTTAAGGGGTCTATTAGAAGAGACCCAGTACTTC. It yields the protein CASSFLRGLLEETQYF.

This clone occurred once. The chain links TRBV6-1 to TRBJ2-1; a possible D gene is TRBD2 (6 bases). Germline CDR1 MNHNS, CDR2 SASEGT. This CDR3 has 13 residues. Trimming removed 4 bases from V and 4 bases from J, with 8 bases in between. The CDR3 is CASSVGGYNEQFF. The CDR3 DNA reads as TGTGCCAGCAGTGTGGGGGGATACAATGAGCAGTTCTTC.

V and J are TRBV6-5 and TRBJ2-1; TRBD2 aligns across 11 bases. The CDR3 consists of 15 residues. Germline CDR1 reads MNHEY; CDR2 reads SVGAGI. The J segment lost 9 bases and the V segment lost 2 bases, leaving 6 bases of the junction unmatched. The CDR3 sequence is CASSYTSGSTIEQFF. CDR3 nucleotides: TGTGCCAGCAGTTACACTAGCGGGAGTACAATTGAGCAGTTCTTC.

The chain employs TRBV6-1 and TRBJ2-1, with TRBD2 matching over 13 bases. V lost 5 bases, J lost 7 bases, and 5 bases stayed unmatched. The V gene's germline CDR1 is MNHNS and CDR2 SASEGT. The CDR3 has 15 amino acids. CDR3 coding DNA: TGTGCCAGCAGTTGGACTAGCGGGAGAAAGAATGAGCAGTTCTTC. This codes for CASSWTSGRKNEQFF.

The gene calls are TRBV9 and TRBJ1-2; D is undetermined. The CDR3 totals 12 residues. Germline V gene sequence: CDR1 SGDLS, CDR2 YYNGEE. Trimming shortened V by 2 bases and J by 8 bases, and 10 bases separated the two germline ends. This chain's CDR3 is CASSVIEGGYTF. The CDR3 DNA reads TGTGCCAGCAGCGTGATAGAGGGCGGCTACACCTTC.

This chain joins TRBV7-3 and TRBJ2-5, with TRBD2 matching 7 bases. The CDR3 is 13 residues long. J gave up 5 bases and V 5 bases, and 5 bases lay outside the gene matches. CDR1 is SGHTA, CDR2 FQGTGA, per germline. CDR3 region: CASSPRESETQYF. In DNA, the CDR3 is TGTGCCAGCAGCCCGCGGGAGTCCGAGACCCAGTACTTC.

The rearrangement joins TRBV5-1 to TRBJ2-7; tentatively, D is TRBD1 (5 bases). CDR1 SGHRS and CDR2 YFSETQ come from the germline V gene. V was pared by 0 bases and J by 5 bases, with 6 bases between. The CDR3 contains 12 residues. CDR3 in amino acids: CASSLAGHEQYV. The CDR3 DNA reads TGCGCCAGCAGCTTGGCAGGGCACGAGCAGTACGTC.

CDR3 loop: CASSLVTSGTNEQFF. CDR3 sequence (DNA): TGTGCCAGCAGCTTGGTGACTAGCGGGACCAATGAGCAGTTCTTC. The rearrangement joins TRBV5-4 to TRBJ2-1, with TRBD2 matching 11 bases. Germline trimming cut 0 bases from V and 6 bases from J; bases unmatched to any gene: 2. The V gene's germline CDR1 is SGHNT and CDR2 YYREEE (reference sequence). This CDR3 has 15 residues.

The chain employs TRBV27 and TRBJ1-5; D may be TRBD1 (6 bases). CDR3 length: 14 amino acids. V was trimmed by 2 bases and J by 3 bases, leaving 8 bases between them. The germline V gene encodes CDR1 MNHEY and CDR2 SMNVEV (reference sequence). The CDR3 region has the DNA TGTGCCAGCAGTTTACCAGGGGCCAATCAGCCCCAGCATTTT. Its translation: CASSLPGANQPQHF.

This sequence joins TRBV27 and TRBJ2-1, with 7 bases fitting TRBD1. The germline V gene encodes CDR1 MNHEY and CDR2 SMNVEV (reference sequence). The V segment lost 3 bases and the J segment 6 bases; nucleotides outside the gene matches: 8. This CDR3 comprises 15 residues. CDR3 sequence: CASSLAGTVGNEQFF. The CDR3 coding sequence is TGTGCCAGCAGTTTGGCCGGGACAGTGGGCAATGAGCAGTTCTTC.

CDR3 DNA sequence: TGTGCCACCCTCTGGGATCCTGGCTGGCCTGCCGGGAGTTATAGCAATCAGCCCCAGCATTTT. It encodes CATLWDPGWPAGSYSNQPQHF. The rearrangement links TRBV28 to TRBJ1-5; D remains unclear. Trimming removed 10 bases at V and 0 bases at J, with 34 bases between. The CDR3 spans 21 residues. Germline V gives CDR1 MDHEN, CDR2 SYDVKM.

J is TRBJ2-3 and V is TRBV27, with D perhaps TRBD2 (6 bases). V lost 2 bases, J lost 6 bases, and 15 bases lay in between. CDR1 and CDR2 (germline): MNHEY, SMNVEV (reference sequence). The CDR3 runs 15 residues. The CDR3 bases are TGTGCCAGCAGTTTAGTGGGGGGTTCGTTGGATACGCAGTATTTT. Protein product: CASSLVGGSLDTQYF.

This clone appeared a single time. The gene calls are TRBV30 and TRBJ2-5; 10 bases line up with TRBD1. CDR1 and CDR2 (germline): GTSNPN, SVGIG (reference sequence). Trimming at V came to 1 base and at J to 3 bases, leaving 8 bases not matched to a gene. The CDR3 is made up of 16 amino acids. The CDR3 DNA reads as TGTGCCTGGAGTGGGCCCCCCGGGACAGGGGAAGAGACCCAGTACTTC. It yields the protein CAWSGPPGTGEETQYF.

The chain couples TRBV27 to TRBJ2-1; D might be TRBD1 (5 bases). The CDR3 sequence is 13 residues long. Germline CDR1 is MNHEY and CDR2 is SMNVEV (reference sequence). V was cut by 8 bases and J by 0 bases, with 8 bases left in between. Here the CDR3 DNA reads TGTGCCAGCGGGGCAAACTCCTACAATGAGCAGTTCTTC. This translates into CASGANSYNEQFF.

The chain has TRBV10-3 and TRBJ2-2, with D perhaps matching TRBD1 (5 bases). Between the trimmed V and J ends, which lost 8 bases and 8 bases, there was a span of 18 bases. The CDR3 is made up of 14 amino acids. Germline CDR1 reads ENHRY; CDR2 reads SYGVKD. CDR3 DNA sequence: TGTGCCATCCCGCGCCGTCAGGGCACAGGGGAGCTGTTTTTT. It is translated as CAIPRRQGTGELFF.